This T cell receptor (beta chain) was sequenced during a study of blood T cell repertoires in COVID-19. CDR3 size: 15 residues. Germline-derived CDR1 and CDR2 are KGHDR and SFDVKD. Trimming took off 4 bases at V and 2 bases at J, with 11 bases between the two ends. Membership in each cohort depended on participant-reported clinical history. In the original workflow: By means of reference gene primer amplification, nucleated cell counts were estimated. Produced via immunoSEQ multiplex PCR; TCRdb's table is partial and in-frame only. For V, J and clone size, that table is used; D and trimming come from the DNA. The data show around 250,000 clones, approximately 88% seen once.

The TCR sequence derives from a woman between 40 and 50 years old with acute COVID-19. Sequencing was done on a sample of PBMCs or T cells enriched from blood (not recorded which). The chain links TRBV24-1 to TRBJ1-3; D not certain. The CDR3 DNA follows: TGTGCCACCAGTGACCCGACACGAGCTGGAAACACCATATATTTT. It specifies CATSDPTRAGNTIYF.